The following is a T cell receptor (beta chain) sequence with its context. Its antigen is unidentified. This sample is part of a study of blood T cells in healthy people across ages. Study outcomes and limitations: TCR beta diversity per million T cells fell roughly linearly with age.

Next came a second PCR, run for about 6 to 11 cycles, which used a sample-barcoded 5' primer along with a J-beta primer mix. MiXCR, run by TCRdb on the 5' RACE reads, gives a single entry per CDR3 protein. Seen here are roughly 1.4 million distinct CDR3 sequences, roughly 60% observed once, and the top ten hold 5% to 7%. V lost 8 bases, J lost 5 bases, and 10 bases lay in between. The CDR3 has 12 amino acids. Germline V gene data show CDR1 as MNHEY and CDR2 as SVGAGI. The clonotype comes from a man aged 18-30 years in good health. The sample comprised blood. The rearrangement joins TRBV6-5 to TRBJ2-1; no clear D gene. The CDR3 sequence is CASYRVNNEQFF. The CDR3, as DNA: TGTGCCAGCTACCGGGTAAACAATGAGCAGTTCTTC.